These 2 T cell receptor beta chains share one sample of origin, sequenced in a study of T cell responses to AZD1222 COVID-19 vaccine. TCRdb keeps only in-frame clones here, not all; method: immunoSEQ multiplex PCR. The data show some 90,000 clones, around 85% seen once. Sequencing used peripheral blood, obtained on day 0 of AZD1222 vaccination. The receptors shown here come from an adult in good health.

This chain's CDR3 is CASSQEGQGRGTEAFF. CDR3 bases: TGCGCCAGCAGCCAAGAAGGACAGGGTAGGGGCACTGAAGCTTTCTTT. This chain links TRBV4-3 with TRBJ1-1; TRBD1 matches 8 bases. The CDR3 contains 16 residues. The germline gives CDR1 LGHNA, CDR2 YSLEER. V was clipped by 0 bases and J by 4 bases; unmatched bases: 7.

The V call is TRBV2, the J call TRBJ2-3; TRBD2 matches 10 bases. Losses at the gene ends were 6 bases for V and 2 bases for J; bases not matched to a gene: 5. CDR1 and CDR2 from the germline V gene are SNHLY and FYNNEI. The CDR3 totals 15 residues. The CDR3: CASRSGRAHTDTQYF. The CDR3 bases are TGTGCCAGCAGGAGCGGGAGGGCCCACACAGATACGCAGTATTTT.